The 2 T cell receptor beta chains given below trace back to one sample, sequenced in a study of shared clonotypes between healthy human individuals. Assay: immunoSEQ multiplex PCR; the TCRdb copy retains only in-frame clones and omits some. The top ten hold about 0.36% of the sample, which has about 2.3 million clones, under 95% seen once. Sequences were obtained from naive CD4+ T cells from PBMCs. As to subset: CD45RA+ positively selected. The receptors were sampled from a young man in good health. Some clones in this sample may be carry-over from other donors' samples.

This clone is a singleton in its sample. The gene calls are TRBV2 and TRBJ2-7; 11 positions match TRBD1. With 7 bases clipped from V and 1 base from J, the junction kept 6 bases outside the gene matches. The germline V gene has CDR1 SNHLY and CDR2 FYNNEI. The CDR3 consists of 15 residues. CDR3 protein: CASTRDRGGSYEQYF. The DNA for the CDR3 is TGTGCCAGCACCCGGGACAGGGGGGGGTCCTACGAGCAGTACTTC.

V gene TRBV19 combines with J gene TRBJ1-1; D ambiguous. Germline loops: CDR1 LNHDA, CDR2 SQIVND (reference sequence). The CDR3 totals 13 residues. The V gene lost 2 bases and the J gene lost 1 base, with 5 bases spanning the gap. The CDR3 coding sequence is TGTGCCAGTAGTATAAAGAGGAACACTGAAGCTTTCTTT. This codes for CASSIKRNTEAFF.